These 24 T cell receptor beta chains originate from one sample sequenced in a study of T cell repertoires in cytomegalovirus infection. MiXCR, run by TCRdb on the reads, gives a single entry per CDR3 protein. Here the sample spans 600,000 to 800,000 distinct CDR3 sequences, approximately 24% being singletons. The material sequenced was CD8+ T cells from PBMCs. Every receptor here comes from a human donor in good health (CMV status not recorded). Some clones in this sample may be carry-over from other donors' samples.

The rearrangement links TRBV4-1 to TRBJ2-3; 9 bases fit TRBD1. After removal of 1 base from V and 5 bases from J, the junction contained 7 bases not matched to a gene. CDR1 and CDR2 from the germline V gene are MGHRA and YSYEKL. CDR3 length: 16 residues. CDR3 bases: TGCGCCAGCAGCCAAGTAGCGACAGGGGGTCGAGATACGCAGTATTTT. It codes for CASSQVATGGRDTQYF.

The genes are TRBV9 and TRBJ1-6; 8 bases map to TRBD1. The V and J ends lost 3 bases and 7 bases, in that order; junction bases with no gene match: 18. Germline assignment: CDR1 SGDLS and CDR2 YYNGEE. There are 19 residues in the CDR3. The CDR3 bases are TGTGCCAGCAGCGCGACCGGGACAGGCGGTTTGGATTGGAATTCACCCCTCCACTTT. Protein product: CASSATGTGGLDWNSPLHF.

This clonotype was seen repeatedly, ten times or more. The CDR3 region has the DNA TGTGCCAGCAGTTCTCTAGACTACACCTACGAGCAGTACTTC. Amino acids: CASSSLDYTYEQYF. This sequence joins TRBV27 and TRBJ2-7; D might be TRBD2 (5 bases). The germline V and J ends were trimmed by 4 bases and 2 bases, with 12 bases remaining between them. Per the germline V gene, CDR1 is MNHEY and CDR2 is SMNVEV (reference sequence). This CDR3 has 14 amino acids.

The chain uses TRBV7-9 and TRBJ2-5; D call uncertain. Trimming pared 4 bases from V and 3 bases from J, leaving 12 bases between. The CDR3 runs to 14 residues. Per the germline V gene, CDR1 is SEHNR and CDR2 is FQNEAQ (reference sequence). CDR3 in amino acids: CASSSQTGKETQYF. In DNA, the CDR3 is TGTGCCAGCAGCTCCCAGACTGGGAAAGAGACCCAGTACTTC.

This clonotype was counted a few times. The junction departs from germline at one end; a sequencing error may be responsible. The chain combines TRBV2 with TRBJ1-1, with 9 bases that match TRBD1. CDR3 length: 11 amino acids. Per the germline V gene, CDR1 is SNHLY and CDR2 is FYNNEI. The CDR3 DNA reads TGTGCCAGCCTCTACAGGGGGCGAACCCTCTTT. Protein sequence: CASLYRGRTLF.

This clonotype was detected many times. V usage is TRBV7-8 and J usage is TRBJ2-7, with D perhaps TRBD1 (7 bases). In germline, CDR1 is SGHVS, CDR2 FQNEAQ. CDR3 size: 15 residues. V lost 3 bases and J 1 base, leaving 13 bases between the germline ends. The CDR3 region is CASSFFAGQSYEQYF. CDR3 DNA: TGTGCCAGCAGCTTTTTCGCGGGACAGTCCTACGAGCAGTACTTC.

This clonotype has just a few counts. The gene calls are TRBV7-6 and TRBJ1-1, with 7 bases lining up with TRBD1. V dropped 5 bases and J dropped 8; count of bases not matched to a gene: 8. The CDR3 loop spans 13 amino acids. CDR1 is SGHVS and CDR2 is FNYEAQ in the germline V gene. This chain's CDR3 is CASSPKPGQEAFF. CDR3 nucleotides: TGTGCCAGCAGCCCGAAGCCGGGACAGGAAGCTTTCTTT. Combining the CDR3 with reference TRBV7-6 and TRBJ1-1 gives the whole variable domain GAGVSQSPRYKVTKRGQDVALRCDPISGHVSLYWYRQALGQGPEFLTYFNYEAQQDKSGLPNDRFSAERPEGSISTLTIQRTEQRDSAMYRCASSPKPGQEAFFGQGTRLTVV.

V usage is TRBV2 and J usage is TRBJ2-7; 8 nucleotides agree with TRBD2. There are 12 residues in the CDR3. Per the germline V gene, CDR1 is SNHLY and CDR2 is FYNNEI. V was pared by 8 bases and J by 4 bases, with 4 bases of the junction left unmatched. The CDR3 spells CASLRGAYEQYV. Here the CDR3 DNA reads TGTGCCAGCTTGCGGGGGGCTTACGAGCAGTACGTC.

The chain links TRBV20-1 to TRBJ1-5; tentative D call: TRBD1 (6 bases). V was pared by 0 bases and J by 2 bases, with 11 bases between. There are 15 residues in the CDR3. Germline assignment: CDR1 DFQATT and CDR2 SNEGSKA (reference sequence). The CDR3 nucleotides read TGCAGTGCTAGAGATAAACCAGGGGGCAATCAGCCCCAGCATTTT. This sequence encodes CSARDKPGGNQPQHF.

This clonotype was counted once. J is TRBJ2-1 and V is TRBV28, with 12 bases aligning to TRBD1. The CDR3 runs to 15 residues. The V gene's germline CDR1 is MDHEN and CDR2 SYDVKM. Trimming took 7 bases from V and 8 from J; bases not matched to a gene: 9. The CDR3 here is CASTQRDRGLDEQFF. Written as DNA, the CDR3 is TGTGCCAGCACCCAGCGGGACAGGGGGCTGGATGAGCAGTTCTTC.

Note on this clonotype: This sequence may be a read error, since a much larger clone differs from it by one base. This sequence joins TRBV6-8 and TRBJ2-2, with 9 bases lining up with TRBD1. V was pared by 10 bases and J by 7 bases, with 10 bases of the junction left unmatched. The V gene's germline CDR1 is MNHGY and CDR2 SAAAGT. The CDR3 runs 14 residues. Here the CDR3 reads CANSGQGTGGELFF. The DNA of the CDR3 is TGTGCCAACAGCGGACAGGGGACGGGCGGGGAGCTGTTTTTT.

The chain couples TRBV19 to TRBJ2-7; the D gene is possibly TRBD1 (5 bases). Looked up from germline, CDR1 is LNHDA and CDR2 is SQIVND (reference sequence). V gave up 9 bases and J gave up 2 bases, with 11 bases separating them. The CDR3 consists of 12 residues. The CDR3 spells CASLRDPYEQYV. DNA for the CDR3: TGTGCCAGCCTCAGGGATCCCTACGAGCAGTACGTC.

Concerning this clonotype: Its ends do not fully match the called genes, so a read error is possible. The V and J genes are TRBV20-1 and TRBJ2-2; 7 bases are shared with TRBD2. Germline CDR1 DFQATT, CDR2 SNEGSKA (reference sequence). The CDR3 is made up of 16 amino acids. The CDR3: CGARDFSGVNTGELFF. The CDR3 nucleotides read TGCGGTGCTAGAGATTTCAGCGGGGTGAACACCGGGGAGCTGTTTTTT.

The chain combines TRBV2 with TRBJ2-1; possibly TRBD1 for D (6 bases). There are 14 residues in the CDR3. Per germline, CDR1 SNHLY and CDR2 FYNNEI. Between the trimmed V and J ends, which lost 9 bases and 1 base, there was a span of 13 bases. The CDR3 spells CARIRDKSYNEQFF. CDR3 nucleotide sequence: TGTGCCAGGATCCGGGACAAATCCTACAATGAGCAGTTCTTC.

The J gene is TRBJ1-6, the V gene TRBV20-1; TRBD1 matches at 10 bases. Looked up from germline, CDR1 is DFQATT and CDR2 is SNEGSKA (reference sequence). The CDR3 sequence is 15 residues long. J gave up 6 bases and V 5 bases, and 7 bases lay outside the gene matches. CDR3 nucleotide sequence: TGCAGTGCTGCCCGGGACAGGGGCGGTAATTCACCCCTCCACTTT. As protein: CSAARDRGGNSPLHF.

V gene TRBV11-3 combines with J gene TRBJ1-1; no clear D. Germline V gives CDR1 SGHNT, CDR2 YENEEA. The CDR3 has 13 amino acids. The V end was cut by 8 bases, the J end by 0 bases, with 10 bases between. CDR3 nucleotides: TGTGCCAGCCCGGAGGGATTGAACACTGAAGCTTTCTTT. This codes for CASPEGLNTEAFF.

This chain connects TRBV28 to TRBJ2-1; tentatively, D is TRBD1 or TRBD2 (5 bases each). This CDR3 has 16 amino acids. Germline values: CDR1 MDHEN, CDR2 SYDVKM. V lost 5 bases and J 3 bases, leaving 17 bases between the germline ends. The CDR3 nucleotides are TGTGCCAGCAGTCCCCGAGAGGGGTCCCTCTACAATGAGCAGTTCTTC. Amino acid sequence: CASSPREGSLYNEQFF.

This clonotype was picked up a small number of times. The rearrangement joins TRBV14 to TRBJ1-6; weak D call: TRBD1 (5 bases). V was clipped by 0 bases and J by 9 bases, with 9 bases between them. The CDR3 has 14 residues. CDR1 and CDR2 from the germline V gene are SGHDN and FVKESK. Here the CDR3 DNA reads TGTGCCAGCAGCCAAGACAGGAGGGGTTCACCCCTCCACTTT. It translates to CASSQDRRGSPLHF.

This clonotype was seen at least ten times. The chain has TRBV7-2 and TRBJ1-1; D ambiguous. CDR1 and CDR2 (germline): SGHTA, FQGNSA. Trimming pared 5 bases from V and 1 base from J, leaving 8 bases between. CDR3 size: 13 residues. DNA of the CDR3: TGTGCCAGCAGCCTAATCACGAACACTGAAGCTTTCTTT. Protein product: CASSLITNTEAFF.

This clonotype was seen at least ten times. The CDR3 protein is CASSLQQGAKGYF. The CDR3, as DNA: TGTGCCAGCAGTTTACAACAGGGGGCAAAAGGGTATTTT. The chain has TRBV28 and TRBJ2-3, with TRBD1 matching 9 bases. Trimming cost V 2 bases and J 14 bases; bases outside gene matches: 8. CDR1 and CDR2 from the germline V gene are MDHEN and SYDVKM. This CDR3 is 13 amino acids long.

The rearrangement joins TRBV20-1 to TRBJ2-7; 8 nucleotides line up with TRBD1. Germline V gene lookup returns CDR1 DFQATT and CDR2 SNEGSKA (reference sequence). Trimming at V came to 6 bases and at J to 5 bases, leaving 15 bases not matched to a gene. This CDR3 spans 15 amino acids. CDR3 protein: CSAADRDRRQNEQYF. Here the CDR3 DNA reads TGCAGTGCCGCTGACCGGGACAGGAGACAAAACGAGCAGTACTTC.

Only a few counts were recorded for this clonotype. CDR3 nucleotide sequence: TGTGCCAGCAGCCAAGGGGAGATGAACACTGAAGCTTTCTTT. Translated: CASSQGEMNTEAFF. This sequence joins TRBV4-2 and TRBJ1-1; D call uncertain. The CDR3 runs 14 residues. Trimming removed 1 base at V and 0 bases at J, with 6 bases between. From germline, CDR1 is LGHNA and CDR2 YNFKEQ.

About this clonotype: The junction shows a germline mismatch at one end, possibly a read error. The chain links TRBV28 to TRBJ2-3, with 7 bases aligning to TRBD1. Germline V gene data show CDR1 as MDHEN and CDR2 as SYDVKM. The CDR3 extends over 14 amino acids. This CDR3 is CASSGDSSTDTQFF. CDR3 DNA: TGTGCCAGCAGTGGGGACAGTAGCACAGATACGCAGTTTTTT.

The gene calls are TRBV5-6 and TRBJ1-2; 8 bases map to TRBD1. This CDR3 comprises 16 residues. Germline trimming cut 4 bases from V and 4 bases from J; bases unmatched to any gene: 12. Germline V gives CDR1 SGHDT, CDR2 YYEEEE. This CDR3 reads CASSRGQAPVPYGYTF. In DNA form, the CDR3 reads TGTGCCAGCAGCAGGGGACAGGCCCCCGTTCCCTATGGCTACACCTTC.